This T cell receptor beta chain stems from a study of lymphopenia after photon versus proton radiotherapy. Study-wide results and caveats: Larger post-nadir TCR diversity loss correlated inversely with survival in deceased patients. Photon-treated patients lost naive T cells and TCR diversity; proton-treated stayed stable. Only patients who died were analyzed for survival; proton advantage is unproven. After the lymphocyte nadir, photon-treated repertoires showed oligoclonal expansion, especially of CD8+ Temra cells.

Notes on this clone: Its cognate antigen is unknown.

CDR3 length: 15 residues. V was pared by 2 bases and J by 5 bases, with 10 bases of the junction left unmatched. CDR1 and CDR2 from the germline V gene are GTSNPN and SVGIG (reference sequence). Assay used: immunoSEQ multiplex PCR; TCRdb lists only in-frame clones, some missing. The data show 150,000 to 200,000 clones, with approximately 86% seen just once and 4% to 5% held by the top ten. The gene calls are TRBV30 and TRBJ2-5; 8 bases line up with TRBD1. The clonotype was recovered from a man in his fifties with gastric cancer. The sample was peripheral blood, taken from a patient treated with photon-based radiotherapy. The CDR3 coding sequence is TGTGCCTGGAGTCTTGGGGACAGGAAGCGGGAGACCCAGTACTTC. Translating gives CAWSLGDRKRETQYF.